This T cell receptor (beta chain) was documented in a study of read filtering for tumor transcriptome and immune sequencing (TCRdb year 2020). About the study as a whole: The cohort consisted of over 16 male and 14 female patients, with a mean age of roughly 66 years and an age range of about 45 to 90. Under revised international staging, eight or nine patients fell into R-ISS I, some 15 into R-ISS II and 7 into R-ISS III. After DNase treatment, whole-transcriptome libraries were prepared with the TruSeq RNA Access Library Prep Kit. TCR-region mapped reads per sample ranged from about 3.5 to 10.27 million with IR-seq versus only about 75 to 1273 with RNA-seq. Using the same bone marrow samples, the study compared TCR repertoires obtained by targeted immune repertoire sequencing with those obtained by bulk whole-transcriptome sequencing. A main aim was a read-filtering strategy for immune repertoire data, specifically whether clonotypes supported by a single read should be removed.

Starting from roughly 410 ng RNA, TCR libraries were constructed with the Immunoverse kit using molecular barcoded adaptors that cover the alpha/delta and beta/gamma chains. TCR library preparation used the same RNA that went into transcriptome sequencing. TCR libraries were sequenced on an Illumina HiSeq 4000 with 2 x 150 cycles. As for the original processing: TCR reads were aligned to human V, D, J and C references and assembled into CDR3 clonotypes with MiXCR, including quality filtering and error correction. The tcR package in R was used to analyze clonotype counts and gene usage diversity. Raw mapping reads were checked after the RNA-seq reads had been mapped by STAR aligner version 2.5.3a onto the human GRCh37 genome. IR-seq fastq files were randomly downsampled with Seqtk 1.3 to test the effect of sequencing depth on detected clonotypes. The public reads were reprocessed in TCRdb via fastp at Q25 and MiXCR, keeping in-frame beta chains. For every CDR3 protein sequence, its rows merge into one entry that carries the most common genes and DNA. These V and J calls rely on TCRdb rather than the paper's analysis. This sample holds about 130,000 distinct CDR3 sequences; roughly 13% were observed only once. The ten largest clones take up roughly 9.6% of the sample.

Every patient had bone marrow sampled at the time of active disease. Bone marrow mononuclear cells were isolated by Ficoll-Hypaque density gradient centrifugation. Myeloma plasma cells were removed and CD138-negative cells were collected by negative selection after labeling with CD138 magnetic microbeads on a MACS separator. The purity of the isolated cells was checked by flow cytometry with CD138 antibodies on an Attune NxT. Total RNA was extracted using TRIzol reagent and was quantified on a NanoDrop spectrophotometer. For each patient, paired RNA-seq and IR-seq were run on the CD138-negative bone marrow sample from that patient. The CDR3 contains 13 residues, cysteine and phenylalanine counted. Only the CDR3 region is kept as DNA, spanning 39 bases read in frame from base 1. Trimming costs V 3 bases and J 0 bases, and their ends lie 6 bases apart. Per the germline V gene, LGHNA is the CDR1 and YNFKEQ is the CDR2.

Findings and caveats that apply to the study as a whole: The correlation between IR-seq and RNA-seq shared clonotype proportions rose when single-read clonotypes were removed. Clonotypes were captured by IR-seq at much higher depth and more reliably than by RNA-seq, and smaller IR-seq throughput was sufficient for identification of most shared clonotypes. In IR-seq, single-read clonotypes were approximately 80% of clonotypes but about 3.5% of total reads; in RNA-seq they were about 75% of clonotypes and 35% to 45% of reads. Rather than purified T cells, the sorted CD138-negative fraction was a mixed bone marrow immune population.

This clonotype was observed many times. Its antigen remains undetermined. Per-base quality was not reported, and no clone a single base away is much larger than it. The sequencing sample was made of a population of CD138-negative cells sorted from bone marrow. The label giving this sample's cell subset or site can be read as: bone marrow mononuclear cells depleted of CD138+ plasma/myeloma cells by negative magnetic selection. This receptor was taken from a donor at least 40 years old with multiple myeloma. The chain is made from TRBV4-2 and TRBJ2-7, with the D gene call left open. The nucleotide sequence is given as TGTGCCAGCAGCCAGTACAGCTCCTACGAGCAGTACTTC. This yields the protein CASSQYSSYEQYF.